What follows is one T cell receptor (beta chain) and its context. The V gene's germline CDR1 is SGHKS and CDR2 YYEKEE (reference sequence). CDR3 size: 14 residues. Between the trimmed V and J ends, which lost 0 bases and 1 base, there was a span of 4 bases. The sample belongs to a study of blood T cell repertoires in COVID-19. Study background: Researchers got acute and convalescent COVID-19 samples from the United States, Italy and Spain.

Produced via immunoSEQ multiplex PCR; TCRdb's table is partial and in-frame only. The sample records a few hundred thousand clones, 90% being singletons. The TCR was taken from a woman aged 40 to 50 with COVID-19, enrolled during active disease. The sequenced sample was peripheral blood. The rearrangement links TRBV5-5 to TRBJ2-2, with D unclear. The CDR3 nucleotides are TGTGCCAGCAGCTTGGCAGTGAACACCGGGGAGCTGTTTTTT. Amino acid sequence: CASSLAVNTGELFF.